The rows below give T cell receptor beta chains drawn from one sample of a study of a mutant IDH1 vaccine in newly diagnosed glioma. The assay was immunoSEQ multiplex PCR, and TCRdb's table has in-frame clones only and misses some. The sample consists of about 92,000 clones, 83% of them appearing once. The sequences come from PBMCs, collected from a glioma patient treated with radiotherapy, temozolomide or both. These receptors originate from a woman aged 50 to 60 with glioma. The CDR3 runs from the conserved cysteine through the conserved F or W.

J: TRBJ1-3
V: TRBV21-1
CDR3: CASSKYSGASGNTIYF

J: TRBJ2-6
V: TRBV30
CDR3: CAWRGSGANVLTF

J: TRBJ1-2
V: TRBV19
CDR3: CASNHPEAGYTF

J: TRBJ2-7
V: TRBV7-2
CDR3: CASSRDLYGYEQYF

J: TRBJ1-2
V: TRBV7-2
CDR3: CASSGLGGRYGYTF

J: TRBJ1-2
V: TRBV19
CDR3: CASSIGFWTDLNYGYTF

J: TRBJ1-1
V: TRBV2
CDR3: CASSSVRKNTEAFF

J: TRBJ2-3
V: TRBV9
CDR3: CASSPRLAGDVVDTQYF

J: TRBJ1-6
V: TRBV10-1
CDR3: CASSDSGNSPLHF

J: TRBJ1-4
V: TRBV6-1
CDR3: CASSGRTREKLFF

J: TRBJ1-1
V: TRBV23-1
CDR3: CAIGDRAVSEAFF

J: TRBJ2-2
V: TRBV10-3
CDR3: CAISGQGAPGELFF

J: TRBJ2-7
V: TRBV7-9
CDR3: CASSFLSSYEQYF

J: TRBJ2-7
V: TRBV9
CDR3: CASSLGSDSYEQYF

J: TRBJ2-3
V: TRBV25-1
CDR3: CASSDGFTDTQYF

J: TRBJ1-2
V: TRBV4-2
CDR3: CASSGRNDRGPIYGYTF

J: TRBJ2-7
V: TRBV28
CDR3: CASSLNPGREQYF

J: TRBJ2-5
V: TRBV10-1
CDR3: CASSESRGGLKTQYF

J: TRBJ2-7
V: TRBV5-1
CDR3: CASSGGEGRYEQYF

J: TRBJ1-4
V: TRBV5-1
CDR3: CASSSDFSTNEKLFF

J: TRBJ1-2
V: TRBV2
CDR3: CASSESTQEGPYGYTF

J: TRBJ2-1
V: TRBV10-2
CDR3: CASSESGQNEQFF

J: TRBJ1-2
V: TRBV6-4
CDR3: CASSEGQGARGYTF

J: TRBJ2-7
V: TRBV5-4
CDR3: CASSPGQSYEQYF

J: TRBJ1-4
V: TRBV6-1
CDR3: CASPTPGDEKLFF

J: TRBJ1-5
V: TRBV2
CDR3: CASSVTGGNQPQHF

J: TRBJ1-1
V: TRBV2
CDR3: CASSSREATEAFF

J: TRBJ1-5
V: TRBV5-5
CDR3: CASSLSGNQPQHF

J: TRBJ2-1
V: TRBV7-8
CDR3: CASSLEHPRTHHEQFF

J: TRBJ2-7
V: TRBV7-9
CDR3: CASGGGVQDGYEQYF

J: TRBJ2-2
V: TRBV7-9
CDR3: CASSVRQGTTGELFF

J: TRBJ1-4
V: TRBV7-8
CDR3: CASSSQGGLEKLFF

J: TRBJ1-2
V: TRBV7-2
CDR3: CASSPMSGANYGYTF

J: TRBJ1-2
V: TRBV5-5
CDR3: CASSFRGQDGYTF

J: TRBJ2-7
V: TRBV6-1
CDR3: CASSEGSYEQYF

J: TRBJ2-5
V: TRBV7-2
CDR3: CASSLEVGRGAPQYF

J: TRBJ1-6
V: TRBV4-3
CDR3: CASSQEALKTHNSPLHF

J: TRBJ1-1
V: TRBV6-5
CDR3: CASSYSRYTEAFF

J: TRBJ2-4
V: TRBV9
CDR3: CASSVNAAKNIQYF

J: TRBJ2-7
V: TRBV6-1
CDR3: CASPRQGSYEQYF

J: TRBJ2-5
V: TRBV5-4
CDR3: CASSADRETQYF

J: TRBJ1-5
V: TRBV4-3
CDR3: CASSQERAQPQHF

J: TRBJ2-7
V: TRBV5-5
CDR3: CASSFGPSSGEQYF

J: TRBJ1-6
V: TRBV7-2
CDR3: CASRQTDENSPLHF

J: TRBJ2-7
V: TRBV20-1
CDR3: CSASSGDEQYF

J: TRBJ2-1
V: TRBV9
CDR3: CASSLTSGGAVNEQFF

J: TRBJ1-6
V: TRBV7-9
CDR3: CASSRRAPNSPLHF

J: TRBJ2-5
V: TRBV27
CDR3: CASSPFLGGGETQYF

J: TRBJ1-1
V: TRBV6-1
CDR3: CASREIRVNTEAFF

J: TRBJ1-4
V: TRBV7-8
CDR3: CASSLVLSRDYNEKLFF

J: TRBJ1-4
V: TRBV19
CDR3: CASTEGQGFRGLFF

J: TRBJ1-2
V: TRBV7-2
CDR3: CASSRTSGTGYTF

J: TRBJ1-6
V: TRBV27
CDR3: CASRAGINSPLHF

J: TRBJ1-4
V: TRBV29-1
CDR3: CSAGRLNEKLFF

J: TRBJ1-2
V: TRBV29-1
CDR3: CSVDNGYTF

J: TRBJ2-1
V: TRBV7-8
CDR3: CASSSQQGQFF